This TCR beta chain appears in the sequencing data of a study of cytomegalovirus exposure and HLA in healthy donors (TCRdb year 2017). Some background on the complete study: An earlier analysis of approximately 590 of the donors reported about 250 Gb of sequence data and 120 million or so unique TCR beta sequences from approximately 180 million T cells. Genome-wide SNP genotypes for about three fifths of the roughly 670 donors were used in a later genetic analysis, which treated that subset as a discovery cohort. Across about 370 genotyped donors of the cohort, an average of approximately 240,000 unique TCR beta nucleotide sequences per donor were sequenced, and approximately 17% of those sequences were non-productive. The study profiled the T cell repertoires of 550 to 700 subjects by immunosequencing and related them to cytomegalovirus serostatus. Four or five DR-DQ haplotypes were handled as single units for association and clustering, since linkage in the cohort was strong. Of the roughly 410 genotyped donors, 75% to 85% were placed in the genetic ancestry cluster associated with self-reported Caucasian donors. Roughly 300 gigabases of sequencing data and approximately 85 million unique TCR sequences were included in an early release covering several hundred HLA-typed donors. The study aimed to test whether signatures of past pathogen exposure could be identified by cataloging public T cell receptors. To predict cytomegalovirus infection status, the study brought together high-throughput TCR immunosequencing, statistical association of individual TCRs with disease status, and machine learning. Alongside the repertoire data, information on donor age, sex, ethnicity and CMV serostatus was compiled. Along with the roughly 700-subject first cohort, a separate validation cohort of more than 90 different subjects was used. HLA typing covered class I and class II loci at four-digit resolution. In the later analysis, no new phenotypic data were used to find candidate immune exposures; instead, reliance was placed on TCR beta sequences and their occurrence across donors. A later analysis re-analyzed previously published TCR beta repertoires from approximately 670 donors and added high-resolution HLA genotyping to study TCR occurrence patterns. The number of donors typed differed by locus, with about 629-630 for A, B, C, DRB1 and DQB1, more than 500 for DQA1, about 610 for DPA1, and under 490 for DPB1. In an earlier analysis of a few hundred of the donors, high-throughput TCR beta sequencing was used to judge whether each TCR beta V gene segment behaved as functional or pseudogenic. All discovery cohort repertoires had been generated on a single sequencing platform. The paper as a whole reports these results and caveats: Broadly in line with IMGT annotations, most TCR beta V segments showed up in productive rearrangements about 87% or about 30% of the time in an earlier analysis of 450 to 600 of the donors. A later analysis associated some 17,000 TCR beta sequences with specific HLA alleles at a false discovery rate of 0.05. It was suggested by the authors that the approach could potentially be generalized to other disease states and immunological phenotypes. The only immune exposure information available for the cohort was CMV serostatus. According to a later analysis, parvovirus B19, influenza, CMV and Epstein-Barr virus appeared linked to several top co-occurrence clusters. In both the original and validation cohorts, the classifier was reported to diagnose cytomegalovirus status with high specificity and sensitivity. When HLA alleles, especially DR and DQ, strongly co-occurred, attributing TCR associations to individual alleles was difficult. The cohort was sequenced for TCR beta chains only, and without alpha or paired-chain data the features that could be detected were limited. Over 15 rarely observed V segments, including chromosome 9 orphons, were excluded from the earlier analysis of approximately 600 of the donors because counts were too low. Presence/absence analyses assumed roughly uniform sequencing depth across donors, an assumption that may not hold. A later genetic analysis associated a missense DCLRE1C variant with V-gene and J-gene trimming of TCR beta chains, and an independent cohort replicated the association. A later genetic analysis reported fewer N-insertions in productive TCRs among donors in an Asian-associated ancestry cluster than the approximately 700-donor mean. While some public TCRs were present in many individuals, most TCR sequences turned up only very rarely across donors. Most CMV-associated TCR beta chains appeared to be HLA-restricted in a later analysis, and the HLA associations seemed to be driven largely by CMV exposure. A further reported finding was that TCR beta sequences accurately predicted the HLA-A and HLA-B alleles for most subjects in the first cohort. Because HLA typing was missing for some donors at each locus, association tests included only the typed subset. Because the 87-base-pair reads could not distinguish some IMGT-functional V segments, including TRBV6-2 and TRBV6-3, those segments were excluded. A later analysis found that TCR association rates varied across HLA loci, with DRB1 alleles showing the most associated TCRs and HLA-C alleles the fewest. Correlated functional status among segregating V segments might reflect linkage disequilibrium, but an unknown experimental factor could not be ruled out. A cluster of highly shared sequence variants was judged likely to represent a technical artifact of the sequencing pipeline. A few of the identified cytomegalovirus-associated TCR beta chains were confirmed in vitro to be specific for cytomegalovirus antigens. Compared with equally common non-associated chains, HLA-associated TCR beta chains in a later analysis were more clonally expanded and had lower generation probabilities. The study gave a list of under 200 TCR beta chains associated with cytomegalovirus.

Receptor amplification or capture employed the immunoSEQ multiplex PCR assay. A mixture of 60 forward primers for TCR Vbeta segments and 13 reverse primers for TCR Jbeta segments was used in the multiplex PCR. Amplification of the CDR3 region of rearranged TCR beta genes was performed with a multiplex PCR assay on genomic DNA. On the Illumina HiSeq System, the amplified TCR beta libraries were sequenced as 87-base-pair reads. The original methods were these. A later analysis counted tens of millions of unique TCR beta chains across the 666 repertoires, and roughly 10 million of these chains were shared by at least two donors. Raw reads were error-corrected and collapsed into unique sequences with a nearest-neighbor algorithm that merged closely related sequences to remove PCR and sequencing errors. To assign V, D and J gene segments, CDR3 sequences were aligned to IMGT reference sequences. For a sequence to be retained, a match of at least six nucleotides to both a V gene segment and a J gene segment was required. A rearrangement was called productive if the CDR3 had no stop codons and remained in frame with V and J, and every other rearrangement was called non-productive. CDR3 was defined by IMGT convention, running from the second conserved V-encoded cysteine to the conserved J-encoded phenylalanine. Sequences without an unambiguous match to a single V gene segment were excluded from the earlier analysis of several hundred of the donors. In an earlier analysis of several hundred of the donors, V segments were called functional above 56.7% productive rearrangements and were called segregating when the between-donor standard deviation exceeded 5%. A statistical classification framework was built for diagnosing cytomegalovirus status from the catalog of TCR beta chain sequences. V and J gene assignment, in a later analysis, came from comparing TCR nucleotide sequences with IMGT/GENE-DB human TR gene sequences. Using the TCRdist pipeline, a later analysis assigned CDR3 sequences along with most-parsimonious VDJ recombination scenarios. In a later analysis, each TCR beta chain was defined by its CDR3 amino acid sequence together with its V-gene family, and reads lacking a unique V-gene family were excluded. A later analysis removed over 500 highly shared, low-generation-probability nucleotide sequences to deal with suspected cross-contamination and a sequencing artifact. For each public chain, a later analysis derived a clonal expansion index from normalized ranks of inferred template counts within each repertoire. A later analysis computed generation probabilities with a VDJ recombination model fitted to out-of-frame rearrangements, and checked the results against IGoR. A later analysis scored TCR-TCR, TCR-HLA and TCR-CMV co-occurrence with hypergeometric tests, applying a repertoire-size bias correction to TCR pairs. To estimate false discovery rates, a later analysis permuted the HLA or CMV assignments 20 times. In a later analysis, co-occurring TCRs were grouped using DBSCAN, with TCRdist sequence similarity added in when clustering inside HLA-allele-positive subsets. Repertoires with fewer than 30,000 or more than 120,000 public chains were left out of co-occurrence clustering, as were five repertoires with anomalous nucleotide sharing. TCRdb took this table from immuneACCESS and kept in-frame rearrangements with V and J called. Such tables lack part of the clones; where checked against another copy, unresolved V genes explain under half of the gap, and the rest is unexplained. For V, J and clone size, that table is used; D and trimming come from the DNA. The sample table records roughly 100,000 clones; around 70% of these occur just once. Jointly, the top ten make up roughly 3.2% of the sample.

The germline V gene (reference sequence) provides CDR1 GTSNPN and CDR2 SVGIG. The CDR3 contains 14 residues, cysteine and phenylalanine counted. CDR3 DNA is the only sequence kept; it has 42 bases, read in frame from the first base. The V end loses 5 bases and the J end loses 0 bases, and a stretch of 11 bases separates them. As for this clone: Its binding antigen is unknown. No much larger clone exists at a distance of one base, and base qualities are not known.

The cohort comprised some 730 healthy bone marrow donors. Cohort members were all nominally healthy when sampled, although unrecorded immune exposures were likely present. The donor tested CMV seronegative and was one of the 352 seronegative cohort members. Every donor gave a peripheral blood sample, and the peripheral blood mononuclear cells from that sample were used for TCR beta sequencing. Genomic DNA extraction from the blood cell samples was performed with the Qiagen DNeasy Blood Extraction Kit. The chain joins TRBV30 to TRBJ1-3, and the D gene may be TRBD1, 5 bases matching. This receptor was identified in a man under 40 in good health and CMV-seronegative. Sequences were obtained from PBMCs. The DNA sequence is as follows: TGTGCCTGGGGAGCAGGGCTCTCTGGAAACACCATATATTTT. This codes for CAWGAGLSGNTIYF.